Presented here are 9 T cell receptor beta chains from one specimen sequenced in a study of blood T cell repertoires in COVID-19 (dated by TCRdb to 2020 to 2021). Library preparation employed the immunoSEQ multiplex PCR assay. Held by TCRdb, this immuneACCESS table contains in-frame sequences only and omits some clones. Under half of the omission traces to an unresolved V gene where checked; the cause of the rest is unknown. The sample table holds roughly 150,000 clones, of which 79% were seen once. Clones ranked in the top ten supply approximately 8% of the sample. Sample: peripheral blood. These receptors all stem from a man between 45 and 60 years old with active or convalescent COVID-19.

This clone was counted between two and nine times. The V gene is TRBV27, the J gene TRBJ1-2; 7 nucleotides agree with TRBD1. The V gene's germline CDR1 is MNHEY and CDR2 SMNVEV (reference sequence). The CDR3 consists of 14 residues. V dropped 6 bases and J dropped 4; count of bases not matched to a gene: 8. The CDR3 reads CASSPTGTAYGYTF. In DNA, the CDR3 is TGTGCCAGCAGCCCGACAGGGACGGCCTATGGCTACACCTTC.

V and J are TRBV24-1 and TRBJ2-1, with no clear D. Germline CDR1 KGHDR, CDR2 SFDVKD. With 8 bases removed from V and 9 bases from J, the gap between germline ends came to 13 bases. CDR3 length: 12 amino acids. CDR3 sequence reads: CATTNLAREQFF. The CDR3 nucleotides read TGTGCCACCACCAATTTAGCTCGTGAGCAGTTCTTC.

The chain uses TRBV19 and TRBJ2-1, with D tentatively TRBD2 (6 bases). Germline CDR1 and CDR2: LNHDA and SQIVND (reference sequence). This CDR3 is 15 amino acids long. V gave up 1 base and J gave up 9 bases, with 16 bases separating them. The CDR3 protein is CASSIGVAARSEQFF. The CDR3 coding sequence is TGTGCCAGTAGTATAGGGGTAGCGGCGAGGAGTGAGCAGTTCTTC.

This clone occurred once. This chain joins TRBV7-3 and TRBJ2-2; the D gene is possibly TRBD2 (6 bases). CDR1 is SGHTA and CDR2 is FQGTGA in the germline V gene. Trimming cost V 3 bases and J 1 base, with 6 bases left between them. This CDR3 region has 14 residues. For the CDR3, the DNA is TGTGCCAGCAGCTTTAGCGGGAACACCGGGGAGCTGTTTTTT. It is translated as CASSFSGNTGELFF.

In this sample, this clone turned up once. The J gene is TRBJ2-1, the V gene TRBV19; D might be TRBD2 (5 bases). This CDR3 has 13 residues. Deletions cut 5 bases from V and 6 bases from J, with 11 bases between. Germline values: CDR1 LNHDA, CDR2 SQIVND (reference sequence). For the CDR3, the DNA is TGTGCCAGTAGTCCGGGATTTCCCAATGAGCAGTTCTTC. Protein product: CASSPGFPNEQFF. Based on the CDR3 plus reference TRBV19 and TRBJ2-1, the full variable domain is DGGITQSPKYLFRKEGQNVTLSCEQNLNHDAMYWYRQDPGQGLRLIYYSQIVNDFQKGDIAEGYSVSREKKESFPLTVTSAQKNPTAFYLCASSPGFPNEQFFGPGTRLTVL.

A single count supports this clone. V and J are TRBV3-1 (or the pseudogene TRBV3-2) and TRBJ2-7; D may be TRBD1 (5 bases). The germline V and J ends were trimmed by 5 bases and 3 bases, with 14 bases remaining between them. CDR1 LGHDT and CDR2 YNNKEL come from the germline V gene (reference sequence). CDR3 size: 14 residues. This CDR3 is CASSLAGHNYEQYF. The CDR3, as DNA: TGTGCCAGCAGCTTAGCAGGACATAACTACGAGCAGTACTTC.

This clone showed up just once. V gene TRBV30 combines with J gene TRBJ1-3; D remains unclear. Germline loops: CDR1 GTSNPN, CDR2 SVGIG (reference sequence). There are 14 residues in the CDR3. Between the trimmed V and J ends, which lost 0 bases and 8 bases, there was a span of 14 bases. The CDR3 DNA is TGTGCCTGGAGTGTACTATCCTCGGTGGACACCATATATTTT. It specifies CAWSVLSSVDTIYF.

The chain recombines TRBV18 with TRBJ1-1; weak D call: TRBD1 (6 bases). The length of the CDR3 is 15 residues. V lost 3 bases and J lost 1, with 12 bases in between. From germline, CDR1 is KGHSH and CDR2 LQKENI. The CDR3 loop reads CASSPTGTQNTEAFF. The CDR3 DNA is TGTGCCAGCTCACCCACCGGGACACAGAACACTGAAGCTTTCTTT.

The chain recombines TRBV4-2 with TRBJ2-3, with a tentative D call TRBD2 (6 bases). The CDR3 totals 17 residues. The germline V gene encodes CDR1 LGHNA and CDR2 YNFKEQ. Trimming removed 0 bases from V and 4 bases from J, with 17 bases in between. The CDR3 here is CASSQDLGTLGADTQYF. The CDR3 DNA reads as TGTGCCAGCAGCCAAGACCTCGGGACTCTGGGGGCAGATACGCAGTATTTT.